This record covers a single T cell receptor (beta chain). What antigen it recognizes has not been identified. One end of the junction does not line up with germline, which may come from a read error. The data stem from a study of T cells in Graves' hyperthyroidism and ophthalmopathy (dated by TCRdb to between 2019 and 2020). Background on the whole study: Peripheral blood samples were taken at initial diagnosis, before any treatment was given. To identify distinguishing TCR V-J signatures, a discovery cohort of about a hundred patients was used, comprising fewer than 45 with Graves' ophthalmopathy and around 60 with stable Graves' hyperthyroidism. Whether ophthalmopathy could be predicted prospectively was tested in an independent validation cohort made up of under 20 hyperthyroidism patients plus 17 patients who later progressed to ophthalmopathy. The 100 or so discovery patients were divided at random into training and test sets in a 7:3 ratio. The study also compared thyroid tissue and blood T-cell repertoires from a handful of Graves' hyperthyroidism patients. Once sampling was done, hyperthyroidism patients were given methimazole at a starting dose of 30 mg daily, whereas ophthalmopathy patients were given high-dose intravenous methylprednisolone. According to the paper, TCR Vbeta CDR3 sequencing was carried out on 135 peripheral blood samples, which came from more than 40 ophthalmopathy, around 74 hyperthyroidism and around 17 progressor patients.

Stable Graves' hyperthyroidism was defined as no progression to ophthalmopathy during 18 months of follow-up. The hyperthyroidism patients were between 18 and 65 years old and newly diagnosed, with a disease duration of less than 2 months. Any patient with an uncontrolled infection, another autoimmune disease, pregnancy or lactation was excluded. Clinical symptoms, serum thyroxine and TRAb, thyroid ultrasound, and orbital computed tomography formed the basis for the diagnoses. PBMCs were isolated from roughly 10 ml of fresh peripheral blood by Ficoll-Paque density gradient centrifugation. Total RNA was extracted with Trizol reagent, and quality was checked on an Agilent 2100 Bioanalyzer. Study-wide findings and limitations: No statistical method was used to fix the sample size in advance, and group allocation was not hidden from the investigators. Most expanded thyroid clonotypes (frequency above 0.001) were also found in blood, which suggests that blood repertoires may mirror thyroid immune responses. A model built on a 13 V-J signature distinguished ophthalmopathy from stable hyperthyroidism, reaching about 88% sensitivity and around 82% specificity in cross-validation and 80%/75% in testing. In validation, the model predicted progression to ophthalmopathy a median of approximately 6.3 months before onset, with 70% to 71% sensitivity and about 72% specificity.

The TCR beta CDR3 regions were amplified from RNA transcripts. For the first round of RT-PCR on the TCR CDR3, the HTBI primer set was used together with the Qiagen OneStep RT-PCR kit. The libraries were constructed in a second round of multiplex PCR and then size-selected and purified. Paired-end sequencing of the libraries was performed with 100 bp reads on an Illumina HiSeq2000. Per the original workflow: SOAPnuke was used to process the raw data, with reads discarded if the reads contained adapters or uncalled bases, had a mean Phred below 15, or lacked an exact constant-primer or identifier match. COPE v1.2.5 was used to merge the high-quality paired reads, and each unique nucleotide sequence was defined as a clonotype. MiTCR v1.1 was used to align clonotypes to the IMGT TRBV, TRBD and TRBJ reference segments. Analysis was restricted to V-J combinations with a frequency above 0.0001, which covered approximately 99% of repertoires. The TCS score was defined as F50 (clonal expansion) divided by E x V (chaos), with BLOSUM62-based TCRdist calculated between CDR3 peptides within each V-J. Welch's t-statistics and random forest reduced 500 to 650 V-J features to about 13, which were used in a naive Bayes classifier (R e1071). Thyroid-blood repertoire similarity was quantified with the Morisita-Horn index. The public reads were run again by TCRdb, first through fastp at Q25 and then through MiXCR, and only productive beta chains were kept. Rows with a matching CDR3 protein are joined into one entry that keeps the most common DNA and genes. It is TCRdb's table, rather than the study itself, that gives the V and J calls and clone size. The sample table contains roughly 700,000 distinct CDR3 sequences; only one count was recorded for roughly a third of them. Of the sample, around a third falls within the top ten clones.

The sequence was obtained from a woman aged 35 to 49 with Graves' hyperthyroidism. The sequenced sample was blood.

The DNA sequence is TGTGCTAGCAGCCTAGGGGAACAAGAGACCCAGTACTTC. Its protein is CASSLGEQETQYF. The V and J genes are TRBV7-7 and TRBJ2-5, and TRBD1 may be the D gene, going by 5 matching bases. The germline V gene (reference sequence) provides CDR1 SSHAT and CDR2 FNYEAQ. The CDR3 measures 13 amino acids from cysteine to phenylalanine. Here the CDR3 DNA is all that survives: 39 bases in frame from base 1.